Listed below are T cell receptor beta chains from one sample, sequenced in a study of Ad26.COV2.S vaccination and SARS-CoV-2 variants. Clones were sequenced by immunoSEQ multiplex PCR, and TCRdb holds only the in-frame ones, with some missing. Found here are 250,000 to 300,000 clones, more than 75% of them singletons; the top ten hold approximately 3.4%. The sample consisted of peripheral blood, taken in a trial of Ad26.COV2.S vaccine versus placebo. The receptors originated from a person aged 18-65 years who received the Ad26.COV2.S COVID-19 vaccine or a placebo. Each CDR3 is given with its conserved first and last residue. Fields, in order: clone size, V gene, J gene, D gene, CDR3 protein, CDR3 DNA. The D gene is left open where the match is weak. Clone size appears in some rows only: once, few, many, or a class for an expanded clone.

size: .; V: TRBV7-2; J: TRBJ1-2; D: TRBD1; CDR3: CASSLGRGFSYANYGYTF; DNA: TGTGCCAGCAGCTTAGGCAGGGGGTTTTCCTACGCTAACTATGGCTACACCTTC
size: once; V: TRBV11-2; J: TRBJ1-1; D: .; CDR3: CASRVPFMWTEAFF; DNA: TGTGCCAGCAGAGTACCGTTTATGTGGACTGAAGCTTTCTTT
size: .; V: TRBV6-2/TRBV6-3; J: TRBJ1-5; D: .; CDR3: CASSYSMGGSNQPQHF; DNA: TGTGCCAGCAGTTACTCGATGGGGGGAAGCAATCAGCCCCAGCATTTT
size: .; V: TRBV4-2; J: TRBJ1-1; D: TRBD1; CDR3: CASRLGQGIAFF; DNA: TGTGCCAGCAGACTTGGACAGGGAATAGCTTTCTTT
size: .; V: TRBV30; J: TRBJ1-2; D: .; CDR3: CAWSVKTAYGYTF; DNA: TGTGCCTGGAGTGTAAAAACAGCATATGGCTACACCTTC
size: .; V: TRBV6-2/TRBV6-3; J: TRBJ2-7; D: .; CDR3: CASSYPRAGPSSYEQYF; DNA: TGTGCCAGCAGTTACCCTCGCGCAGGTCCCAGCTCCTACGAGCAGTACTTC
size: once; V: TRBV18; J: TRBJ2-7; D: TRBD2; CDR3: CASSPGTSGYEQYF; DNA: TGTGCCAGCTCACCCGGGACTAGCGGTTACGAGCAGTACTTC
size: .; V: TRBV5-4; J: TRBJ2-3; D: .; CDR3: CASSLPGGKADTQYF; DNA: TGTGCCAGCAGCTTGCCGGGCGGGAAGGCAGATACGCAGTATTTT
size: .; V: TRBV2; J: TRBJ1-2; D: TRBD1; CDR3: CASSQMTGGNGYTF; DNA: TGTGCCAGCAGTCAGATGACAGGGGGCAATGGCTACACCTTC
size: .; V: TRBV12-3/TRBV12-4; J: TRBJ2-7; D: .; CDR3: CASSLEGRYEQYF; DNA: TGTGCCAGCAGTTTGGAGGGTCGCTACGAGCAGTACTTC
size: .; V: TRBV10-3; J: TRBJ2-2; D: TRBD2; CDR3: CAITSGSSTGELFF; DNA: TGTGCCATAACTAGCGGGAGTTCTACCGGGGAGCTGTTTTTT
size: once; V: TRBV5-1; J: TRBJ2-3; D: .; CDR3: CASSLAGLMADTQYF; DNA: TGCGCCAGCAGCTTGGCGGGACTGATGGCAGATACGCAGTATTTT
size: .; V: TRBV9; J: TRBJ2-7; D: TRBD2; CDR3: CASSGRGGSYEQYF; DNA: TGTGCCAGCAGCGGGAGGGGAGGGTCCTACGAGCAGTACTTC
size: .; V: TRBV5-1; J: TRBJ1-4; D: .; CDR3: CASSLGTTNEKLFF; DNA: TGCGCCAGCAGCCTAGGGACAACTAATGAAAAACTGTTTTTT
size: .; V: TRBV7-8; J: TRBJ1-2; D: .; CDR3: CASSLGTGLDNYGYTF; DNA: TGTGCCAGCAGCTTAGGGACTGGGTTGGATAACTATGGCTACACCTTC
size: .; V: TRBV30; J: TRBJ1-2; D: .; CDR3: CAGGDKSYGYTF; DNA: TGTGCCGGCGGCGACAAGAGCTATGGCTACACCTTC
size: .; V: TRBV5-1; J: TRBJ2-7; D: .; CDR3: CASSLAAGGTAEQYF; DNA: TGCGCCAGCAGCTTGGCGGCTGGCGGGACGGCGGAGCAGTACTTC
size: .; V: TRBV25-1; J: TRBJ1-6; D: .; CDR3: CASSRAGSPSPLHF; DNA: TGTGCCAGCAGCCGGGCAGGGTCTCCCTCACCCCTCCACTTT
size: .; V: TRBV18; J: TRBJ1-1; D: TRBD1; CDR3: CASSPLDRGTEAFF; DNA: TGTGCCAGCTCACCTTTGGACAGGGGCACTGAAGCTTTCTTT
size: .; V: TRBV7-8; J: TRBJ2-1; D: TRBD2; CDR3: CASSLPGTSADEQFF; DNA: TGTGCCAGCAGCCTACCCGGGACTAGCGCCGATGAGCAGTTCTTC
size: .; V: TRBV5-8; J: TRBJ2-7; D: TRBD2; CDR3: CASSFLAGTISYEQYF; DNA: TGTGCCAGCAGCTTCCTAGCGGGGACTATTTCCTACGAGCAGTACTTC
size: .; V: TRBV7-9; J: TRBJ2-3; D: .; CDR3: CASSLGVSGTDTQYF; DNA: TGTGCCAGCAGCTTAGGGGTTAGCGGCACAGATACGCAGTATTTT
size: .; V: TRBV27; J: TRBJ2-7; D: .; CDR3: CASSFGRLPYEQYF; DNA: TGTGCCAGCAGTTTCGGGCGCCTTCCCTACGAGCAGTACTTC
size: once; V: TRBV4-1; J: TRBJ2-3; D: TRBD2; CDR3: CASSQATSGSIDTQYF; DNA: TGCGCCAGCAGCCAGGCCACTAGCGGGTCAATAGATACGCAGTATTTT
size: .; V: TRBV6-5; J: TRBJ1-6; D: .; CDR3: CASSYSRRGSPLHF; DNA: TGTGCCAGCAGTTACTCGAGGAGGGGTTCACCCCTCCACTTT
size: .; V: TRBV4-3; J: TRBJ2-6; D: .; CDR3: CASSQQGGGANVLTF; DNA: TGCGCCAGCAGCCAACAGGGTGGTGGGGCCAACGTCCTGACTTTC
size: .; V: TRBV11-2; J: TRBJ1-1; D: .; CDR3: CASSLSGWATEAFF; DNA: TGTGCCAGCAGCTTATCGGGTTGGGCCACTGAAGCTTTCTTT
size: .; V: TRBV19; J: TRBJ1-1; D: .; CDR3: CASSGQMGWRTEAFF; DNA: TGTGCCAGTAGTGGCCAGATGGGTTGGCGCACTGAAGCTTTCTTT
size: .; V: TRBV7-2; J: TRBJ2-1; D: .; CDR3: CASRLRATGYNEQFF; DNA: TGTGCCAGCAGACTACGGGCGACAGGATACAATGAGCAGTTCTTC
size: .; V: TRBV7-2; J: TRBJ2-7; D: .; CDR3: CASSSSGGSYEQYF; DNA: TGTGCCAGCAGCTCGTCAGGGGGGTCCTACGAGCAGTACTTC
size: .; V: TRBV14; J: TRBJ1-1; D: .; CDR3: CASSQERWTNTEAFF; DNA: TGTGCCAGCAGCCAAGAAAGATGGACAAACACTGAAGCTTTCTTT
size: .; V: TRBV11-2; J: TRBJ2-1; D: .; CDR3: CASTEFRYNEQFF; DNA: TGTGCCAGCACCGAGTTCCGCTACAATGAGCAGTTCTTC
size: .; V: TRBV2; J: TRBJ2-1; D: .; CDR3: CASSGDNYNEQFF; DNA: TGTGCCAGCAGTGGGGATAACTACAATGAGCAGTTCTTC
size: .; V: TRBV28; J: TRBJ2-3; D: .; CDR3: CASSGAADTQYF; DNA: TGTGCCAGCAGTGGGGCGGCAGATACGCAGTATTTT
size: .; V: TRBV19; J: TRBJ2-6; D: .; CDR3: CASSLQRVLAGANVLTF; DNA: TGTGCCAGTAGTCTACAAAGGGTGCTAGCTGGGGCCAACGTCCTGACTTTC
size: .; V: TRBV4-1; J: TRBJ2-7; D: .; CDR3: CASSLGDIGSYEQYF; DNA: TGCGCCAGCAGCCTGGGAGATATTGGCTCCTACGAGCAGTACTTC
size: .; V: TRBV19; J: TRBJ2-2; D: .; CDR3: CASSLVDTGELFF; DNA: TGTGCCAGTAGCCTGGTGGACACCGGGGAGCTGTTTTTT
size: .; V: TRBV7-9; J: TRBJ2-1; D: .; CDR3: CASSFGTNEQFF; DNA: TGTGCCAGCAGCTTTGGTACCAATGAGCAGTTCTTC
size: .; V: TRBV7-2; J: TRBJ2-1; D: .; CDR3: CASSLPNLNEQFF; DNA: TGTGCCAGCAGCTTACCAAACCTAAATGAGCAGTTCTTC
size: .; V: TRBV6-5; J: TRBJ1-2; D: .; CDR3: CASSYSQGSRQDGYTF; DNA: TGTGCCAGCAGTTACTCACAAGGTTCCCGTCAGGATGGCTACACCTTC